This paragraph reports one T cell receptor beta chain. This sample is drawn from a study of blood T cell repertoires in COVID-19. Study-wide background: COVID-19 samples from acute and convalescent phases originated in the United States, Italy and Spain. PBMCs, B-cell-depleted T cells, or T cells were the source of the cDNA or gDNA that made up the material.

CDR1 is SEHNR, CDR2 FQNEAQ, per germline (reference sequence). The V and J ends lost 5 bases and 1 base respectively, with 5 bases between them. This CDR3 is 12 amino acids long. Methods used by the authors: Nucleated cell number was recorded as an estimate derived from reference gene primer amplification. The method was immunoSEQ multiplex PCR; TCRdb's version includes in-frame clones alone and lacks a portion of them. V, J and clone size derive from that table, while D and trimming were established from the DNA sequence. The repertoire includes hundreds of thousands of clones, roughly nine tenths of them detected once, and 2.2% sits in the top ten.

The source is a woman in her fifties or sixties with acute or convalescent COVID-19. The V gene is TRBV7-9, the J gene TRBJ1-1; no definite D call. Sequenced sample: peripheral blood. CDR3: CASSVKNTEAFF. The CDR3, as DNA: TGTGCCAGCAGCGTCAAGAACACTGAAGCTTTCTTT.